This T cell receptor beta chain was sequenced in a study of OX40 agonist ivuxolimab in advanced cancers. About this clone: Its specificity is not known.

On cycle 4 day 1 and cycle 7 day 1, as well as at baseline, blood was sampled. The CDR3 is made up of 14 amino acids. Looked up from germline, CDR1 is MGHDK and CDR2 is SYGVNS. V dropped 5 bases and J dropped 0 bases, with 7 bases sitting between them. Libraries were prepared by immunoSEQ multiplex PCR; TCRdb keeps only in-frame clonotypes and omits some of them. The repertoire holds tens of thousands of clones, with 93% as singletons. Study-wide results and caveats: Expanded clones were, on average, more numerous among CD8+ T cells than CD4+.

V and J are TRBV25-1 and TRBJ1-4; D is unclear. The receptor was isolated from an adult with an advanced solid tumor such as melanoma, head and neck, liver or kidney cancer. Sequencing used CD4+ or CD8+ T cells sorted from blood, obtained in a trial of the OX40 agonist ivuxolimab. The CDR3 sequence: CASSKMPTNEKLFF. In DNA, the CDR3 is TGTGCCAGCAGTAAGATGCCAACTAATGAAAAACTGTTTTTT.